This is a list of T cell receptor beta chains from one sample in a study of blood T cell repertoires in COVID-19. Profiled with immunoSEQ multiplex PCR; TCRdb holds only in-frame clones, not every one. The repertoire holds approximately 200,000 clones, with about 87% as singletons. Material: peripheral blood. Receptors were obtained from a man between 65 and 85 years old with acute or convalescent COVID-19. Each CDR3 is given with its conserved first and last residue. D genes are given only for firm matches. The size field is filled for only some rows; it gives once, few, many or a size class.

V	D	size	J	DNA	CDR3
TRBV18	TRBD1	NA	TRBJ2-7	TGTGCCAGCTCACAGGGACAGGGAGGGACCTACGAGCAGTACTTC	CASSQGQGGTYEQYF
TRBV5-6	TRBD1	once	TRBJ1-5	TGTGCCAGCAGCTACAGGGGCGGCAATCAGCCCCAGCATTTT	CASSYRGGNQPQHF
TRBV5-4	NA	NA	TRBJ1-1	TGTGCCAGCAGCTTGGCGATAAGTCCGAGGGAAGCTTTCTTT	CASSLAISPREAFF
TRBV6-5	TRBD2	NA	TRBJ2-7	TGTGCCAGCAGTCCCACCGGGGGGATCTCCTACGAGCAGTACTTC	CASSPTGGISYEQYF
TRBV27	NA	NA	TRBJ2-4	TGTGCCAGCGCACAAGCCGGGAGCTTGGGAAACATTCAGTACTTC	CASAQAGSLGNIQYF
TRBV5-1	TRBD1	NA	TRBJ2-1	TGCGCCAGCAGCTCGCCAGGGACAGGATACAATGAGCAGTTCTTC	CASSSPGTGYNEQFF
TRBV19	TRBD1	NA	TRBJ2-1	TGTGCCAGTAGGGCCAGGACAGGGCGGAATGAGCAGTTCTTC	CASRARTGRNEQFF
TRBV3-1/TRBV3-2	TRBD1	NA	TRBJ2-4	TGTGCCAGCAGTCACTCCAGGGGGATGGGTGTAGTGGCCAAAAACATTCAGTACTTC	CASSHSRGMGVVAKNIQYF
TRBV9	NA	once	TRBJ1-1	TGTGCCAGCAGCACCGGAACAGGTACGAACACTGAAGCTTTCTTT	CASSTGTGTNTEAFF
TRBV5-1	NA	NA	TRBJ2-2	TGCGCCAGCAGCTTTAGGGGGATGAACACCGGGGAGCTGTTTTTT	CASSFRGMNTGELFF